One and the same sample provided the 19 T cell receptor beta chains below, sequenced in a study of PD-1 blockade in classical Hodgkin lymphoma. Brentuximab vedotin exposure varied, and every patient relapsed after autologous stem cell transplantation. Repertoires were generated with immunoSEQ multiplex PCR, while TCRdb's copy carries only in-frame clones and drops some. The profile shows 25,000 to 40,000 clones, about four fifths of them singletons. The sequencing here drew on peripheral blood mononuclear cells (PBMCs), taken at baseline. These receptors all stem from a human donor with classical Hodgkin lymphoma.

The chain employs TRBV28 and TRBJ1-1; D unclear. Germline V gene sequence: CDR1 MDHEN, CDR2 SYDVKM. CDR3 length: 13 residues. Between the trimmed V and J ends, which lost 4 bases and 1 base, there was a span of 7 bases. In DNA, the CDR3 is TGTGCCAGCAGTTATCGGGGGAACACTGAAGCTTTCTTT. Its translation: CASSYRGNTEAFF.

The V and J genes are TRBV7-9 and TRBJ2-7; possibly TRBD2 for D (5 bases). V was clipped by 0 bases and J by 0 bases, with 12 bases between them. The CDR3 sequence is 16 residues long. Per germline, CDR1 SEHNR and CDR2 FQNEAQ (reference sequence). The CDR3 sequence: CASSLAALGSSYEQYF. The DNA of the CDR3 is TGTGCCAGCAGCTTAGCCGCTCTGGGGAGCTCCTACGAGCAGTACTTC.

V and J are TRBV30 and TRBJ2-7; D is possibly TRBD1 (5 bases). From germline, CDR1 is GTSNPN and CDR2 SVGIG (reference sequence). CDR3 length equals 15 residues. Trimming cost V 3 bases and J 0 bases, with 15 bases left between them. The CDR3 sequence: CAWSLGGASSYEQYF. CDR3 nucleotides: TGTGCCTGGAGCCTAGGTGGGGCCAGCTCCTACGAGCAGTACTTC.

The chain has TRBV9 and TRBJ1-3; 8 nucleotides align to TRBD1. After removal of 2 bases from V and 3 bases from J, the junction contained 7 bases not matched to a gene. Per germline, CDR1 SGDLS and CDR2 YYNGEE. The CDR3 consists of 16 residues. The CDR3 reads CASSVQGANYGNTIYF. The CDR3 nucleotides are TGTGCCAGCAGCGTTCAGGGGGCAAATTATGGAAACACCATATATTTT.

This clone was counted only a few times. The chain is built from TRBV5-1 and TRBJ2-2; the D gene is possibly TRBD1 (5 bases). Germline V gene lookup returns CDR1 SGHRS and CDR2 YFSETQ. Trimming cost V 7 bases and J 6 bases, with 16 bases left between them. The CDR3 has 14 residues. The CDR3 region is CASHVQGGPGELFF. The DNA for the CDR3 is TGCGCCAGCCACGTCCAGGGTGGACCCGGGGAGCTGTTTTTT. The variable domain in full, completed from reference TRBV5-1 and TRBJ2-2, reads KAGVTQTPRYLIKTRGQQVTLSCSPISGHRSVSWYQQTPGQGLQFLFEYFSETQRNKGNFPGRFSGRQFSNSRSEMNVSTLELGDSALYLCASHVQGGPGELFFGEGSRLTVL.

This sequence joins TRBV7-8 and TRBJ2-3; D is perhaps TRBD2 (5 bases). The germline V and J ends were trimmed by 5 bases and 2 bases, with 26 bases remaining between them. CDR1 is SGHVS and CDR2 is FQNEAQ in the germline V gene. The CDR3 is 19 residues long. DNA for the CDR3: TGTGCCAGCAGCCCAGCGAGAGGGATTACATCTAAATACACAGATACGCAGTATTTT. Translated, it gives CASSPARGITSKYTDTQYF.

As concerns this clone: One end of the junction varies from germline; a read error may be responsible. The chain links TRBV7-7 to TRBJ2-5, with D perhaps matching TRBD1 (6 bases). This CDR3 region has 15 residues. Germline values: CDR1 SSHAT, CDR2 FNYEAQ (reference sequence). CDR3 nucleotides: TGTGCTAGCAGCTTAGGGGGTGACAGCCAAGAGACCCAGTACTTC. It is translated as CASSLGGDSQETQYF.

This chain joins TRBV19 and TRBJ2-1; 11 bases map to TRBD2. This CDR3 is 16 amino acids long. The germline V gene encodes CDR1 LNHDA and CDR2 SQIVND (reference sequence). Trimming took 6 bases from V and 7 from J; bases not matched to a gene: 11. The CDR3 region has the DNA TGTGCCAGTAGCAACTTAGCGGGGGGGCCGTATAATGAGCAGTTCTTC. Protein product: CASSNLAGGPYNEQFF.

This clone was found a few times. The V and J genes are TRBV7-2 and TRBJ1-1, with 10 bases matching TRBD1. The CDR3 has 14 amino acids. CDR1 and CDR2 from the germline V gene are SGHTA and FQGNSA. The J segment lost 9 bases and the V segment lost 3 bases, leaving 7 bases of the junction unmatched. The CDR3 is CASSLTRTGGQAFF. The CDR3 nucleotides are TGTGCCAGCAGCTTGACCAGGACAGGGGGACAAGCTTTCTTT.

The chain couples TRBV11-3 to TRBJ2-2; D call uncertain. Per germline, CDR1 SGHNT and CDR2 YENEEA. V was clipped by 3 bases and J by 0 bases, with 5 bases between them. This CDR3 is 14 amino acids long. CDR3: CASSFSSNTGELFF. The CDR3 coding sequence is TGTGCCAGCAGCTTTAGCTCGAACACCGGGGAGCTGTTTTTT.

As DNA, the CDR3 is TGTGCCAGCAGACGACTAGCGGGGAACACCGGGGAGCTGTTTTTT. This codes for CASRRLAGNTGELFF. The chain employs TRBV6-5 and TRBJ2-2, with 10 positions matching TRBD2. Germline lookup yields CDR1 MNHEY and CDR2 SVGAGI. The V and J ends lost 6 bases and 1 base, in that order; junction bases with no gene match: 2. The CDR3 consists of 15 residues.

This clone was counted between two and nine times. The CDR3 nucleotides are TGTGCCAGCAGTTACTCACTGAGTAGACAGGGCTACACCTTC. This codes for CASSYSLSRQGYTF. The chain uses TRBV6-5 and TRBJ1-2; tentative D call: TRBD1 (5 bases). In germline, CDR1 is MNHEY, CDR2 SVGAGI. This CDR3 comprises 14 residues. V lost 0 bases and J lost 8, with 13 bases in between.

The V gene is TRBV28, the J gene TRBJ1-3, with TRBD1 identical over 8 bases. Unmatched junction bases numbered 10, after V lost 5 bases and J lost 10 bases. The germline V gene has CDR1 MDHEN and CDR2 SYDVKM. The CDR3 consists of 14 residues. The CDR3 DNA sequence: TGTGCCAGCAGTCCTCGGGACAGGCAACGGACCATATATTTT. It specifies CASSPRDRQRTIYF.

The chain uses TRBV7-6 and TRBJ2-1; D is possibly TRBD1 or TRBD2 (7 bases each). This CDR3 is 18 amino acids long. Germline CDR1 reads SGHVS; CDR2 reads FNYEAQ. V lost 2 bases and J 9 bases, leaving 26 bases between the germline ends. CDR3 protein: CASSLTTTGVLAVGEQFF. The CDR3 DNA reads as TGTGCCAGCAGCTTAACCACAACAGGGGTTCTAGCGGTGGGTGAGCAGTTCTTC.

This clone came up a few times. This chain links TRBV29-1 with TRBJ2-3; the D gene is possibly TRBD2 (6 bases). Trimming took off 1 base at V and 2 bases at J, with 10 bases between the two ends. The CDR3 totals 14 residues. Looked up from germline, CDR1 is SQVTM and CDR2 is ANQGSEA. The CDR3 sequence: CSVEAWDSTDTQYF. The CDR3 nucleotides are TGCAGCGTTGAAGCTTGGGACTCCACAGATACGCAGTATTTT.

Here the CDR3 reads CASSTGQGPPYF. In nucleotides, the CDR3 is TGTGCCAGTAGTACTGGACAGGGGCCGCCGTACTTC. This chain links TRBV19 with TRBJ2-5, with 9 bases that match TRBD1. Germline CDR1 and CDR2: LNHDA and SQIVND (reference sequence). V trimming: 4 bases; J trimming: 13 bases; junction bases outside the gene matches: 7. The CDR3 has 12 amino acids.

The chain recombines TRBV5-1 with TRBJ1-1; a possible D gene is TRBD1 (5 bases). Germline loops: CDR1 SGHRS, CDR2 YFSETQ. V lost 4 bases to trimming and J lost 1 base, with 14 bases between them. The CDR3 totals 15 residues. CDR3 bases: TGCGCCAGCAGCCCGGGAAACACAGGGAACACTGAAGCTTTCTTT. Translation: CASSPGNTGNTEAFF.

The V gene is TRBV9, the J gene TRBJ1-1; a possible D gene is TRBD1 (5 bases). The CDR3 consists of 14 residues. Germline CDR1 reads SGDLS; CDR2 reads YYNGEE. V shed 4 bases and J shed 8 bases, with 18 bases lying between them. CDR3 protein: CASSPGSGDGEAFF. As DNA, the CDR3 is TGTGCCAGCAGCCCCGGAAGTGGGGACGGGGAAGCTTTCTTT.

The chain uses TRBV25-1 and TRBJ1-1; maybe TRBD1 (6 bases). Germline V CDR1 and CDR2: MGHDK, SYGVNS. Between the trimmed V and J ends, which lost 7 bases and 3 bases, there was a span of 12 bases. This CDR3 region has 13 residues. CDR3 DNA: TGTGCCAGCACTTCTTACAGGGACACTGAAGCTTTCTTT. This sequence encodes CASTSYRDTEAFF.